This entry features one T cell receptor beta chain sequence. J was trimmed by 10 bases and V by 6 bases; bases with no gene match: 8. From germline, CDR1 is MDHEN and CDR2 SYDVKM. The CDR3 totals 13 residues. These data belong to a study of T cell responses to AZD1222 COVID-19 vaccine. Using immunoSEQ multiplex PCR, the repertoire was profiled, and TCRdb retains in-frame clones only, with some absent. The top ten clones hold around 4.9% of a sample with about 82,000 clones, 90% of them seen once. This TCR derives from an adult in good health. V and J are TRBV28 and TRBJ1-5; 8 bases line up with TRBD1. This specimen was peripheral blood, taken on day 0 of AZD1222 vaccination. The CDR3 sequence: CASRGTGLRPQHF. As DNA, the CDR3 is TGTGCCAGCAGGGGGACAGGCCTTCGCCCCCAGCATTTT. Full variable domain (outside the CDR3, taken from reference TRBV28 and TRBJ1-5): DVKVTQSSRYLVKRTGEKVFLECVQDMDHENMFWYRQDPGLGLRLIYFSYDVKMKEKGDIPEGYSVSREKKERFSLILESASTNQTSMYLCASRGTGLRPQHFGDGTRLSIL.